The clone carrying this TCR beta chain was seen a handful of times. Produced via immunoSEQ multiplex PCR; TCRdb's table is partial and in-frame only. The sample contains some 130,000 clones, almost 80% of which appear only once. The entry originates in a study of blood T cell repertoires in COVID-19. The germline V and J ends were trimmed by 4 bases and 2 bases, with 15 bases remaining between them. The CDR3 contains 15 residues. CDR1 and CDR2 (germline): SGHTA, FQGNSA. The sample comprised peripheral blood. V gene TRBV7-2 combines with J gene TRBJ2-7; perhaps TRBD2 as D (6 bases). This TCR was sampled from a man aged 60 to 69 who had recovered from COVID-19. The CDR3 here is CASSWRGQEPYEQYF. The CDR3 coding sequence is TGTGCCAGCAGCTGGCGGGGTCAGGAGCCCTACGAGCAGTACTTC.